Listed below are T cell receptor beta chains from one sample, sequenced in a study of T cells in Graves' hyperthyroidism and ophthalmopathy. One entry per CDR3 protein results from TCRdb running MiXCR on the multiplex PCR reads. The repertoire consists of 490,000 or so distinct CDR3 sequences, with roughly 21% occurring once and the leading ten covering over 45%. What was sequenced was blood. These receptors were collected from a middle-aged man with Graves' ophthalmopathy. CDR3s include the opening cysteine and the closing phenylalanine or tryptophan. A D gene is named only where the DNA matches it firmly. Where a row states a size, it is once, few, many or the class of an expanded clone; other rows omit it.

>NA|TRBJ1-2|NA|14|TRBV20-1
CSARGEGYNYGYTF
TGCAGTGCTAGGGGGGAGGGATACAACTATGGCTACACCTTC
>TRBD2|TRBJ2-1|NA|15|TRBV30
CAWSMGGGPYNEQFF
TGTGCCTGGAGTATGGGGGGAGGGCCGTACAATGAGCAGTTCTTC
>TRBD1|TRBJ1-4|many|18|TRBV12-3/TRBV12-4
CASSWRTGSPPTNEKLFF
TGTGCCAGCAGTTGGAGGACAGGTTCCCCTCCAACTAATGAAAAACTGTTTTTT
>NA|TRBJ1-2|few|15|TRBV18
CASSPVGEPGYGYTF
TGTGCCAGCTCACCAGTCGGGGAACCAGGGTATGGCTACACCTTC
>NA|TRBJ2-3|many|14|TRBV7-8
CASSPLSSTDTQYF
TGTGCCAGCAGCCCACTATCTAGCACAGATACGCAGTATTTT
>NA|TRBJ1-2|NA|14|TRBV28
CASTFGTVNYGYTF
TGTGCCAGCACCTTTGGGACCGTTAACTATGGCTACACCTTC
>NA|TRBJ1-6|NA|15|TRBV28
CASIPSWGPNSPLHF
TGTGCCAGCATACCTTCGTGGGGGCCCAATTCACCCCTCCACTTT
>TRBD2|TRBJ2-5|NA|15|TRBV20-1
CSARKTGTSGGAAYF
TGCAGTGCTAGAAAGACCGGGACTAGCGGGGGGGCCGCGTACTTC
>TRBD2|TRBJ2-1|NA|11|TRBV27
CASASGSEQFF
TGTGCCAGCGCAAGCGGGAGTGAGCAGTTCTTC
>TRBD1|TRBJ1-5|many|15|TRBV2
CASRAKGTANQPQHF
TGTGCCAGCAGAGCAAAAGGGACAGCAAATCAGCCCCAGCATTTT
>TRBD1|TRBJ2-7|many|22|TRBV28
CASSLGPGAGQGRTNRVYEQYF
TGTGCCAGCAGTTTAGGACCAGGAGCAGGACAGGGGAGGACCAACAGGGTCTACGAGCAGTACTTC
>NA|TRBJ1-6|many|17|TRBV11-2
CASSSLRGKFYNSPLHF
TGTGCCAGCAGCTCCCTCAGGGGAAAATTCTATAATTCACCCCTCCACTTT
>TRBD1|TRBJ1-2|NA|13|TRBV7-2
CASSFNDRVGYTF
TGTGCCAGCAGCTTTAACGACAGGGTCGGCTACACCTTC
>NA|TRBJ2-3|NA|16|TRBV27
CASSQVEQGGPDTQYF
TGCGCCAGCAGCCAAGTAGAACAGGGCGGCCCAGATACGCAGTATTTT
>TRBD2|TRBJ2-1|few|12|TRBV28
CASTPRGRAQFF
TGTGCCAGCACCCCCCGGGGGAGGGCGCAGTTCTTC
>NA|TRBJ1-1|many|13|TRBV5-1
CASSFWQNTEAFF
TGCGCCAGCAGCTTTTGGCAGAACACTGAAGCTTTCTTT
>NA|TRBJ2-2|NA|13|TRBV12-3/TRBV12-4
CASSLLVSGELFF
TGTGCCAGCAGTTTGTTAGTTAGCGGGGAGCTGTTTTTT
>NA|TRBJ2-3|many|13|TRBV5-1
CASSLAWQDTQYF
TGCGCCAGCAGCTTGGCTTGGCAAGATACGCAGTATTTT
>TRBD2|TRBJ2-3|few|15|TRBV6-1
CASSARLAGKDTQYF
TGTGCCAGCAGCGCACGACTAGCGGGAAAAGATACGCAGTATTTT
>NA|TRBJ2-5|many|14|TRBV11-2
CASSQPTTQETQYF
TGTGCCAGCAGCCAACCGACTACTCAAGAGACCCAGTACTTC
>NA|TRBJ2-3|NA|14|TRBV19
CASTWGQSRDTQYF
TGTGCCAGTACCTGGGGGCAGAGTAGGGATACGCAGTATTTT
>TRBD1|TRBJ1-2|many|13|TRBV12-3/TRBV12-4
CASSRQGDYGYTF
TGTGCCAGCAGTAGACAGGGGGACTATGGCTACACCTTC
>NA|TRBJ2-1|many|16|TRBV11-2
CASSLDLYNSYNEQFF
TGTGCCAGCAGCTTAGATCTATACAACTCCTACAATGAGCAGTTCTTC
>NA|TRBJ1-4|many|20|TRBV28
CASSFKGLRAAREWEEKLFF
TGTGCCAGCAGTTTCAAGGGGCTTCGGGCAGCTCGAGAGTGGGAGGAAAAACTGTTTTTT
>NA|TRBJ2-1|many|14|TRBV28
CASSFRGGYNEQFF
TGTGCCAGCAGTTTCAGGGGGGGTTACAATGAGCAGTTCTTC
>TRBD1|TRBJ2-3|many|15|TRBV10-3
CAISRTGPSTDTQYF
TGTGCCATCAGTCGGACAGGACCGAGCACAGATACGCAGTATTTT
>NA|TRBJ2-5|few|16|TRBV7-9
CASSLGTVIRAETQYF
TGTGCCAGCAGCTTAGGGACGGTGATTAGGGCAGAGACCCAGTACTTC
>NA|TRBJ2-7|NA|14|TRBV19
CASRRDLLSYEQYF
TGTGCCAGTCGCCGGGACCTCCTCTCCTACGAGCAGTACTTC
>TRBD2|TRBJ2-5|few|18|TRBV20-1
CSARDVAIWLAGEETQYF
TGCAGTGCTAGAGATGTAGCTATTTGGCTAGCGGGAGAAGAGACCCAGTACTTC
>NA|TRBJ2-5|many|14|TRBV12-3/TRBV12-4
CASSMDMFQETQYF
TGTGCCAGCAGCATGGACATGTTTCAAGAGACCCAGTACTTC
>NA|TRBJ2-4|many|16|TRBV11-2
CASSPFIGGAKNIQYF
TGTGCCAGCAGCCCCTTTATTGGGGGAGCCAAAAACATTCAGTACTTC
>NA|TRBJ1-6|NA|16|TRBV7-9
CASSSPPDSQYSPLHF
TGTGCCAGCAGCTCCCCCCCGGACAGCCAGTATTCACCCCTCCACTTT
>TRBD1|TRBJ1-6|NA|16|TRBV2
CASSLQGAENNSPLHF
TGTGCCAGCAGTCTACAGGGGGCCGAAAATAATTCACCCCTCCACTTT
>NA|TRBJ1-1|many|16|TRBV13
CASSLESEGVVAEAFF
TGTGCCAGCAGCTTAGAGTCGGAGGGGGTGGTTGCTGAAGCTTTCTTT
>TRBD1|TRBJ1-2|NA|14|TRBV7-6
CASSLARGGPGYTF
TGTGCCAGCAGCTTAGCCCGAGGGGGCCCCGGCTACACCTTC
>NA|TRBJ1-5|NA|13|TRBV4-2
CASSQDREDTQHF
TGTGCCAGCAGCCAAGATAGGGAGGATACCCAGCATTTT
>NA|TRBJ2-7|NA|15|TRBV28
CASSGGAGIPYEQYF
TGTGCCAGCAGTGGAGGCGCAGGTATTCCCTACGAGCAGTACTTC
>NA|TRBJ2-6|many|13|TRBV6-1
CASRGSGANVLTF
TGCGCCAGCAGAGGTTCTGGGGCCAACGTCCTGACTTTC
>TRBD2|TRBJ2-7|many|15|TRBV12-3/TRBV12-4
CASSSPREGLYEQYF
TGTGCCAGCAGTTCCCCGCGGGAGGGCCTCTACGAGCAGTACTTC
>NA|TRBJ1-5|NA|12|TRBV20-1
CSATGLYQPQHF
TGCAGTGCTACGGGGCTCTATCAGCCCCAGCATTTT
>NA|TRBJ1-1|many|13|TRBV30
CAWSRLRSTEAFF
TGTGCCTGGAGTAGGCTCAGGTCCACTGAAGCTTTCTTT
>NA|TRBJ1-2|many|13|TRBV28
CASRAPGPYGYTF
TGTGCCAGCAGAGCGCCAGGACCTTATGGCTACACCTTC
>TRBD2|TRBJ2-7|many|14|TRBV27
CASSIGTSGYEQYF
TGTGCCAGCAGCATCGGGACTAGTGGTTACGAGCAGTACTTC
>TRBD1|TRBJ2-3|few|14|TRBV12-3/TRBV12-4
CASSLRTGRDTQYF
TGTGCCAGCAGTTTGAGGACAGGACGCGATACGCAGTATTTT
>NA|TRBJ2-2|NA|11|TRBV7-2
CASSSIGELFF
TGTGCCAGCAGTAGTATCGGGGAGCTGTTTTTT
>TRBD1|TRBJ2-3|many|13|TRBV2
CASRATGVDTQYF
TGTGCCAGCAGAGCTACAGGGGTAGATACGCAGTATTTT
>NA|TRBJ2-7|few|15|TRBV6-5
CASSYSGRSSYEQYF
TGTGCCAGCAGTTACTCAGGACGGAGCTCCTACGAGCAGTACTTC
>NA|TRBJ2-1|many|13|TRBV11-2
CASRSTRANEQFF
TGTGCCAGCAGATCCACTAGAGCCAATGAGCAGTTCTTC
>NA|TRBJ2-2|NA|16|TRBV27
CASSPGVAVGTGELFF
TGTGCCAGCAGCCCGGGGGTAGCCGTTGGAACCGGGGAGCTGTTTTTT
>NA|TRBJ2-7|few|12|TRBV6-1
CASRGQPYERYF
TGTGCCAGCAGAGGACAGCCGTACGAGCGGTACTTC
>TRBD1|TRBJ1-1|NA|16|TRBV16
CASSPIKGTANTEAFF
TGTGCCAGCAGCCCGATTAAAGGGACAGCGAACACTGAAGCTTTCTTT
>NA|TRBJ2-1|NA|13|TRBV10-1
CASSDLLGYEQFF
TGCGCCAGCAGTGACCTACTAGGCTATGAGCAGTTCTTC
>TRBD2|TRBJ2-7|many|17|TRBV30
CAWEGAALAGGGYEQYF
TGTGCCTGGGAGGGAGCGGCGCTAGCGGGAGGGGGCTACGAGCAGTACTTC
>TRBD1|TRBJ1-5|NA|15|TRBV6-1
CASSDTGTGFQPQHF
TGTGCCAGCAGTGACACCGGGACAGGGTTTCAGCCCCAGCATTTT
>TRBD2|TRBJ2-1|few|15|TRBV5-4
CASSLVGGLNNEQFF
TGTGCCAGCAGCTTGGTGGGGGGGTTGAACAATGAGCAGTTCTTC
>TRBD2|TRBJ2-7|NA|16|TRBV12-3/TRBV12-4
CASSLVASGNSYEQYF
TGTGCCAGCAGTTTAGTAGCTAGCGGGAACTCCTACGAGCAGTACTTC
>NA|TRBJ2-7|NA|12|TRBV6-1
CASRKQLREQYF
TGTGCCAGCAGGAAACAGCTAAGAGAGCAGTACTTC
>TRBD2|TRBJ2-5|NA|17|TRBV28
CASSLPAGGGEQETQYF
TGTGCCAGCAGTTTACCCGCGGGAGGGGGCGAACAAGAGACCCAGTACTTC
>NA|TRBJ1-6|few|15|TRBV5-6
CASSSGQSYNSPLHF
TGTGCCAGCAGCTCCGGACAGAGCTATAATTCACCCCTCCACTTT